Following are 13 T cell receptor beta chains from one sample sequenced in a study of molecular identifiers for immune sequencing clone quantification. A single record per CDR3 protein comes from TCRdb applying MiXCR to the PCR reads. The sample consists of approximately 630,000 distinct CDR3 sequences, less than 30% of them appearing once. Sequencing was done on a sample of naive CD8+ T cells from blood, with Jurkat cell RNA spiked in. Subset indicated: FACS-sorted CD8+CD4-CCR7+CD45RA+ naive T cells. Receptor source: a human donor in good health. Some libraries in this study had Jurkat cell RNA spiked in.

This clonotype has a count of ten or more. The gene calls are TRBV4-2 and TRBJ2-2; 10 bases are shared with TRBD2. The V segment lost 4 bases and the J segment 6 bases; nucleotides outside the gene matches: 8. There are 16 residues in the CDR3. The germline gives CDR1 LGHNA, CDR2 YNFKEQ. This CDR3 is CASSPLAGEGAGELFF. The DNA of the CDR3 is TGTGCCAGCAGCCCTCTAGCGGGAGAAGGTGCCGGGGAGCTGTTTTTT.

In nucleotides, the CDR3 is TGTGCCAGCAGCAAACAACCGGGACAGGACTACACCGGGGAGCTGTTTTTT. Residues: CASSKQPGQDYTGELFF. V usage is TRBV14 and J usage is TRBJ2-2; 8 positions match TRBD1. Germline V gene lookup returns CDR1 SGHDN and CDR2 FVKESK. J lost 3 bases, V lost 5 bases, and 11 bases had no gene match. CDR3 size: 17 residues.

This clonotype occurred a few times. One base away lies a much larger clone, so this may be a sequencing read error. V is TRBV9 and J is TRBJ1-3; unclear D gene. Germline CDR1 and CDR2: SGDLS and YYNGEE. The V and J ends lost 4 bases and 0 bases respectively, with 5 bases between them. The CDR3 extends over 13 amino acids. The CDR3 is CASSSSSGNTIYF. The CDR3 DNA sequence: TGTGCCAGCAGCTCGAGCTCTGGAAACACCATATATTTT.

This clonotype was picked up many times. The gene calls are TRBV4-1 and TRBJ2-3; the D is unclear. This CDR3 spans 14 amino acids. The germline V gene encodes CDR1 MGHRA and CDR2 YSYEKL. Trimming took 0 bases from V and 3 from J, leaving 7 bases between them. The CDR3 nucleotides read TGCGCCAGCAGCCAAGAGGATGGGACAGATACGCAGTATTTT. Amino acid sequence: CASSQEDGTDTQYF.

This clonotype has a count of ten or more. The chain uses TRBV6-5 and TRBJ2-7; 8 bases match TRBD2. V trimming: 10 bases; J trimming: 7 bases; junction bases outside the gene matches: 9. The CDR3 extends over 12 amino acids. Per germline, CDR1 MNHEY and CDR2 SVGAGI. CDR3 DNA sequence: TGTGCCACCCAACGGGGGGGGTTGGAGCAGTACTTC. Protein sequence: CATQRGGLEQYF.

This clonotype was observed many times. The rearrangement uses TRBV7-6 and TRBJ2-3; D perhaps matches TRBD2 (6 bases). The V and J ends lost 3 bases and 3 bases respectively, with 13 bases between them. Germline V gene sequence: CDR1 SGHVS, CDR2 FNYEAQ. This CDR3 contains 15 residues. CDR3 loop: CASSFNAEGTDTQYF. In DNA, the CDR3 is TGTGCCAGCAGCTTCAACGCGGAGGGTACAGATACGCAGTATTTT.

Turning to this clonotype: Likely a read error: the CDR3 ends without its conserved phenylalanine or tryptophan. The rearrangement links TRBV18 to TRBJ1-1, with D perhaps matching TRBD1 (5 bases). V was clipped by 3 bases and J by 1 base, with 15 bases between them. This CDR3 contains 16 residues. Germline CDR1 is KGHSH and CDR2 is LQKENI. Written as DNA, the CDR3 is TGTGCCAGCTCACCTAGTGGAGGGGCCACGAACACTGAAGCTTTCTCT. Its protein product is CASSPSGGATNTEAFS.

This clonotype appeared many times. This chain joins TRBV12-3 or TRBV12-4 and TRBJ2-5, with D possibly being TRBD1 (6 bases). The ends were cut back, 6 bases at V and 2 bases at J, with 13 bases in the middle. The CDR3 totals 14 residues. CDR3 sequence reads: CASSPTDRQETQYF. The CDR3 DNA follows: TGTGCCAGCAGCCCGACGGACAGACAAGAGACCCAGTACTTC.

The CDR3 DNA sequence: TGCGCCAGCAGCGATAGGGACAGGGCAAATGAAGAGACCCAGTACTTC. It yields the protein CASSDRDRANEETQYF. This chain joins TRBV10-2 and TRBJ2-5, with TRBD1 identical over 9 bases. Trimming at V came to 6 bases and at J to 3 bases, leaving 11 bases not matched to a gene. CDR1 WSHSY and CDR2 SAAADI come from the germline V gene. The CDR3 length is 16 residues.

The sample holds a few counts of this clonotype. The rearrangement uses TRBV7-6 and TRBJ1-2; D is uncertain. CDR1 SGHVS and CDR2 FNYEAQ come from the germline V gene. V was cut by 1 base and J by 6 bases, with 21 bases left in between. The CDR3 has 17 amino acids. CDR3 in amino acids: CASSLGAGFSLEDGYTF. The CDR3 bases are TGTGCCAGCAGCTTAGGGGCCGGGTTTTCATTAGAGGATGGCTACACCTTC.

A remark on this clonotype: A read error may explain this, as a much larger clone is one base away. The rearrangement joins TRBV13 to TRBJ2-5; D is undetermined. Germline V lookup: CDR1 PRHDT, CDR2 FYEKMQ (reference sequence). The CDR3 runs to 14 residues. The V gene lost 1 base and the J gene lost 4 bases, with 10 bases spanning the gap. The CDR3 coding sequence is TGTGCCAGCAGCTTAGCCGCACTGCCAGAGACCCAGTACTTC. Translating it yields CASSLAALPETQYF.

The V and J genes are TRBV19 and TRBJ1-5; weak D call: TRBD1 (5 bases). The CDR3 runs 13 residues. V gave up 6 bases and J gave up 4 bases, with 10 bases separating them. Per germline, CDR1 LNHDA and CDR2 SQIVND (reference sequence). CDR3 in amino acids: CASSAGANQPQHF. The DNA for the CDR3 is TGTGCCAGTAGCGCTGGGGCTAATCAGCCCCAGCATTTT.

This clonotype has just one count. A much larger clone sits a single nucleotide away, making a read error possible. The chain carries TRBV12-3 or TRBV12-4 and TRBJ1-4, with a weak D call TRBD1 (5 bases). The CDR3 spans 13 residues. CDR3: CASSPAGDEKLVF. In DNA form, the CDR3 reads TGTGCCAGCAGCCCCGCGGGGGATGAAAAACTGGTTTTT.